What follows are 27 T cell receptor beta chains derived from one specimen sequenced in a study of T-cell reconstitution after alpha-beta-depleted transplantation in children. Unique molecular identifiers were incorporated when the TCRbeta library was constructed. TCRdb re-derived calls from the PCR reads in MiXCR, one entry per CDR3 protein. The data contain approximately 640,000 distinct CDR3 sequences, 16% of them singletons. The material was PBMCs from the stem cell graft donor, obtained from the stem cell graft. These TCRs come from a human donor who donated a stem cell graft to a child with acute myeloid leukemia.

The rearrangement uses TRBV7-2 and TRBJ1-2; possibly TRBD1 for D (6 bases). Looked up from germline, CDR1 is SGHTA and CDR2 is FQGNSA. This CDR3 is 14 amino acids long. Deletions cut 3 bases from V and 6 bases from J, with 14 bases between. The CDR3 DNA reads TGTGCCAGCAGCTTCGGGACAAAAGGGGATGGCTACACCTTC. Translation gives CASSFGTKGDGYTF.

This clonotype was observed many times. V usage is TRBV20-1 and J usage is TRBJ2-4, with 7 nucleotides matching TRBD2. The CDR3 extends over 14 amino acids. Looked up from germline, CDR1 is DFQATT and CDR2 is SNEGSKA (reference sequence). Germline trimming cut 6 bases from V and 5 bases from J; bases unmatched to any gene: 10. CDR3: CSANGEGRQNIQYF. The CDR3 DNA reads TGCAGTGCCAACGGGGAGGGCAGACAAAACATTCAGTACTTC.

The table lists this clonotype with a few counts. The chain combines TRBV20-1 with TRBJ1-6; possibly TRBD1 for D (5 bases). CDR1 is DFQATT, CDR2 SNEGSKA, per germline (reference sequence). V gave up 0 bases and J gave up 4 bases, with 13 bases separating them. This CDR3 has 16 residues. The CDR3 sequence: CSARDMGQAYNSPLHF. CDR3 nucleotides: TGCAGTGCTAGAGATATGGGGCAGGCTTATAATTCACCCCTCCACTTT.

This clonotype was seen repeatedly, ten times or more. The chain uses TRBV20-1 and TRBJ2-7, with D unresolved. V was clipped by 6 bases and J by 5 bases, with 14 bases between them. This CDR3 has 12 amino acids. From germline, CDR1 is DFQATT and CDR2 SNEGSKA (reference sequence). In DNA, the CDR3 is TGCAGTGCGCGTGGCACAAGAAACGAGCAGTACTTC. This sequence encodes CSARGTRNEQYF.

The rearrangement links TRBV28 to TRBJ1-4; D gene ambiguous. This CDR3 is 13 amino acids long. Germline CDR1 is MDHEN and CDR2 is SYDVKM. V was shortened by 8 bases and J by 5 bases, with 12 bases between the two germline ends. This CDR3 reads CASLGRKNEKLFF. CDR3 nucleotide sequence: TGTGCCAGCCTCGGACGGAAGAATGAAAAACTGTTTTTT.

This clonotype has a handful of counts. For the CDR3, the DNA is TGTGCCTGGAGTACGGGGACAGGGGACGACGAGCAGTACTTC. As protein: CAWSTGTGDDEQYF. V is TRBV30 and J is TRBJ2-7; TRBD1 agrees at 10 bases. Germline-derived CDR1 and CDR2 are GTSNPN and SVGIG (reference sequence). The CDR3 runs to 14 residues. V lost 2 bases, J lost 5 bases, and 6 bases stayed unmatched.

The J gene is TRBJ2-7, the V gene TRBV7-9; D is uncertain. This CDR3 is built from 12 residues. V was shortened by 7 bases and J by 6 bases, with 13 bases between the two germline ends. In germline, CDR1 is SEHNR, CDR2 FQNEAQ (reference sequence). CDR3 DNA: TGTGCCAGCAAGGGTTCGGCCCCCGAGCAGTACTTC. Its protein product is CASKGSAPEQYF.

The gene calls are TRBV28 and TRBJ1-2; the D is unclear. The CDR3 runs to 14 residues. Trimming pared 6 bases from V and 0 bases from J, leaving 11 bases between. CDR1 and CDR2 (germline): MDHEN, SYDVKM. The CDR3 region is CASSWTGANYGYTF. CDR3 sequence (DNA): TGTGCCAGCAGCTGGACCGGCGCTAACTATGGCTACACCTTC.

J is TRBJ1-4 and V is TRBV5-5, with unresolved D. Trimming cost V 6 bases and J 0 bases, with 9 bases left between them. CDR1 is SGHKS, CDR2 YYEKEE, per germline (reference sequence). The CDR3 covers 14 residues. The DNA of the CDR3 is TGTGCCAGCAAAATCCAAGCAACTAATGAAAAACTGTTTTTT. As protein: CASKIQATNEKLFF. The full variable domain, completed using reference TRBV5-5 and TRBJ1-4, is DAGVTQSPTHLIKTRGQQVTLRCSPISGHKSVSWYQQVLGQGPQFIFQYYEKEERGRGNFPDRFSARQFPNYSSELNVNALLLGDSALYLCASKIQATNEKLFFGSGTQLSVL.

The chain joins TRBV19 to TRBJ2-1; the D gene is possibly TRBD1 (6 bases). CDR3 size: 13 residues. Trimming cost V 6 bases and J 4 bases, with 10 bases left between them. Germline-derived CDR1 and CDR2 are LNHDA and SQIVND (reference sequence). CDR3 residues: CASRDSVYNEQFF. The DNA of the CDR3 is TGTGCCAGTAGGGACAGCGTTTACAATGAGCAGTTCTTC.

The chain combines TRBV7-7 with TRBJ2-2; D not resolved. This CDR3 spans 15 amino acids. The germline V gene encodes CDR1 SSHAT and CDR2 FNYEAQ (reference sequence). Trimming pared 2 bases from V and 3 bases from J, leaving 10 bases between. Here the CDR3 reads CASSLNPADTGELFF. The CDR3 nucleotides are TGTGCCAGCAGCTTAAATCCCGCGGACACCGGGGAGCTGTTTTTT.

This clonotype was detected a few times. The chain has TRBV12-3 or TRBV12-4 and TRBJ2-1, with 9 bases fitting TRBD1. Trimming removed 6 bases from V and 6 bases from J; junction bases left unmatched: 9. This CDR3 has 15 residues. The CDR3 nucleotides are TGTGCCAGCAGCTCCGGGACAGGGTCGTCCAATGAGCAGTTCTTC. Its protein is CASSSGTGSSNEQFF.

This clonotype was recorded a few times. The V call is TRBV9, the J call TRBJ2-7, with a weak D call TRBD2 (6 bases). Trimming removed 1 base at V and 6 bases at J, with 20 bases between. This CDR3 region has 16 residues. Per germline, CDR1 SGDLS and CDR2 YYNGEE. The CDR3 bases are TGTGCCAGCAGCGTACATTATAGCGGTGGGCCCTTCGAGCAGTACTTC. Translating gives CASSVHYSGGPFEQYF.

The V gene is TRBV5-1, the J gene TRBJ1-2, with 8 nucleotides matching TRBD1. This CDR3 region has 15 residues. The V gene end was trimmed by 7 bases and the J gene end by 1 base; junction bases not matched to a gene: 9. Germline V gives CDR1 SGHRS, CDR2 YFSETQ. The CDR3 sequence: CASHSTGQDNYGYTF. The CDR3 bases are TGCGCCAGCCACTCGACGGGACAGGATAACTATGGCTACACCTTC.

This clonotype was observed many times. The chain uses TRBV29-1 and TRBJ2-1, with 10 bases that match TRBD2. The V segment lost 4 bases and the J segment 0 bases; nucleotides outside the gene matches: 9. The CDR3 spans 17 residues. Germline lookup yields CDR1 SQVTM and CDR2 ANQGSEA. The CDR3 protein is CSVVGLATKSSYNEQFF. The CDR3 bases are TGCAGCGTTGTGGGACTAGCGACCAAGAGCTCCTACAATGAGCAGTTCTTC.

This clonotype was observed a few times. The V call is TRBV15, the J call TRBJ2-3; 10 bases line up with TRBD2. After removal of 5 bases from V and 6 bases from J, the junction contained 11 bases not matched to a gene. CDR1 and CDR2 from the germline V gene are LNHNV and YYDKDF (reference sequence). The length of the CDR3 is 16 residues. In nucleotides, the CDR3 is TGTGCCACCAGCGAAACCCTAGCGGGGGCCCAGGATACGCAGTATTTT. Its translation: CATSETLAGAQDTQYF.

This rearrangement joins TRBV28 to TRBJ1-6; D perhaps matches TRBD1 (6 bases). Germline CDR1 and CDR2: MDHEN and SYDVKM. Trimming took off 3 bases at V and 10 bases at J, with 13 bases between the two ends. The CDR3 sequence is 14 residues long. The CDR3 coding sequence is TGTGCCAGCAGTTTTGAAGGGGGGCTCTCACCCCTCCACTTT. Amino acids: CASSFEGGLSPLHF.

The CDR3 coding sequence is TGTGCCAGCAGCTTAGGAGGGACTCGGGAAAGGGATGAGCAGTTCTTC. This sequence encodes CASSLGGTRERDEQFF. This chain connects TRBV7-2 to TRBJ2-1; D is perhaps TRBD2 (6 bases). The V gene lost 1 base and the J gene lost 8 bases, with 18 bases spanning the gap. There are 16 residues in the CDR3. Germline V gives CDR1 SGHTA, CDR2 FQGNSA.

This clonotype has ten or more counts. The chain carries TRBV12-3 or TRBV12-4 and TRBJ2-2; 9 positions match TRBD1. CDR3 length: 15 amino acids. J was trimmed by 7 bases and V by 3 bases; bases with no gene match: 6. Here the CDR3 reads CASSFPGQGHGELFF. In nucleotides, the CDR3 is TGTGCCAGCAGTTTTCCGGGACAGGGACACGGGGAGCTGTTTTTT.

The gene calls are TRBV4-3 and TRBJ1-4; 8 bases agree with TRBD1. The length of the CDR3 is 13 residues. From germline, CDR1 is LGHNA and CDR2 YSLEER. Trimming at V came to 7 bases and at J to 8 bases, leaving 6 bases not matched to a gene. CDR3 coding DNA: TGCGCCAGCAAGCCGGGACAGGAAGAAAAACTGTTTTTT. Its translation is CASKPGQEEKLFF.

This clonotype was seen ten or more times. This chain uses TRBV20-1 with TRBJ2-7; D perhaps matches TRBD1 (6 bases). Trimming cost V 6 bases and J 6 bases, with 15 bases left between them. Germline CDR1 and CDR2: DFQATT and SNEGSKA (reference sequence). The CDR3 length is 12 residues. This CDR3 is CSASSQGFEQYF. The DNA of the CDR3 is TGCAGTGCCTCATCCCAGGGGTTCGAGCAGTACTTC.

V gene TRBV3-1 combines with J gene TRBJ2-2; 7 positions match TRBD1. Per the germline V gene, CDR1 is LGHDT and CDR2 is YNNKEL (reference sequence). V lost 3 bases and J lost 5; bases outside the gene matches: 9. This CDR3 is 16 amino acids long. CDR3 protein: CASSQNRGYGTGELFF. CDR3 nucleotide sequence: TGTGCCAGCAGCCAGAACAGGGGTTACGGAACCGGGGAGCTGTTTTTT.

V is TRBV27 and J is TRBJ1-1; a possible D gene is TRBD1 (5 bases). V lost 5 bases and J 2 bases, leaving 18 bases between the germline ends. Germline loops: CDR1 MNHEY, CDR2 SMNVEV (reference sequence). The CDR3 extends over 16 amino acids. CDR3 sequence (DNA): TGTGCCAGCAGTCTTACTTCCGGGGCGATTAACACTGAAGCTTTCTTT. It translates to CASSLTSGAINTEAFF.

The genes are TRBV13 and TRBJ1-1; D perhaps matches TRBD1 (6 bases). The germline V gene has CDR1 PRHDT and CDR2 FYEKMQ (reference sequence). There are 15 residues in the CDR3. V gave up 5 bases and J gave up 0 bases, with 13 bases separating them. The CDR3 DNA is TGTGCCAGCAGCGCCCGGACAGTTATGAACACTGAAGCTTTCTTT. Translating it yields CASSARTVMNTEAFF. The whole variable domain, remainder taken from reference TRBV13 and TRBJ1-1, is AAGVIQSPRHLIKEKRETATLKCYPIPRHDTVYWYQQGPGQDPQFLISFYEKMQSDKGSIPDRFSAQQFSDYHSELNMSSLELGDSALYFCASSARTVMNTEAFFGQGTRLTVV.

In its sample, this clonotype was seen many times. The chain combines TRBV9 with TRBJ2-3; D is uncertain. The CDR3 runs 13 residues. Germline V lookup: CDR1 SGDLS, CDR2 YYNGEE. V gave up 3 bases and J gave up 5 bases, with 10 bases separating them. CDR3 in DNA: TGTGCCAGCAGCGAAACCGCCGAAGATACGCAGTATTTT. It is translated as CASSETAEDTQYF.

This clonotype was recorded many times. The rearrangement links TRBV20-1 to TRBJ2-3, with a weak D call TRBD2 (7 bases). V was clipped by 3 bases and J by 2 bases, with 18 bases between them. There are 16 residues in the CDR3. Per germline, CDR1 DFQATT and CDR2 SNEGSKA (reference sequence). The CDR3 spells CSARKAGGGFTDTQYF. The CDR3 DNA reads as TGCAGTGCTAGGAAGGCGGGCGGGGGCTTCACAGATACGCAGTATTTT.

This clonotype appeared many times. This chain uses TRBV5-1 with TRBJ2-4; 7 bases are shared with TRBD1. V lost 2 bases to trimming and J lost 8 bases; unmatched junction nucleotides: 7. CDR3 length equals 14 residues. Germline CDR1 is SGHRS and CDR2 is YFSETQ. The DNA of the CDR3 is TGCGCCAGCAGCTTAACGACAGGGCGCGACATTCAGTACTTC. The encoded protein is CASSLTTGRDIQYF.